The 23 T cell receptor beta chains given below trace back to one sample, sequenced in a study of T-cell memory formation after mild COVID-19. TCRdb used MiXCR to reprocess the 5' RACE reads, holding one entry per CDR3 protein. The sample includes 450,000 or so distinct CDR3 sequences, around 27% of them seen just once. Sequenced sample: PBMCs or a T cell subset sorted from them (not recorded which). The origin of the receptors is an adult woman who had mild COVID-19 (a few samples of this study predate the infection). Cell type and time point are not known.

The rearrangement links TRBV6-5 to TRBJ2-1; no clear D. The CDR3 consists of 12 residues. Trimming left V 2 bases short and J 5 bases short, with 4 bases between. Germline V gene data show CDR1 as MNHEY and CDR2 as SVGAGI. The CDR3 region has the DNA TGTGCCAGCAGTTACACTCACAATGAGCAGTTCTTC. It codes for CASSYTHNEQFF.

This clonotype was seen a few times. The chain carries TRBV20-1 and TRBJ2-3; 10 nucleotides match TRBD2. The J segment lost 0 bases and the V segment lost 5 bases, leaving 5 bases of the junction unmatched. Germline V gives CDR1 DFQATT, CDR2 SNEGSKA (reference sequence). This CDR3 is built from 15 residues. Written as DNA, the CDR3 is TGCAGTGCTCTAGCGGGGGCCATGAGCACAGATACGCAGTATTTT. Protein sequence: CSALAGAMSTDTQYF.

The V gene is TRBV5-6, the J gene TRBJ1-1; D is unclear. The CDR3 totals 13 residues. Germline assignment: CDR1 SGHDT and CDR2 YYEEEE. The ends were cut back, 6 bases at V and 2 bases at J, with 11 bases in the middle. In DNA form, the CDR3 reads TGTGCCAGCACTCGGGCTTTAAACACTGAAGCTTTCTTT. Translated, it gives CASTRALNTEAFF.

The chain carries TRBV20-1 and TRBJ2-7; D possibly corresponds to TRBD2 (6 bases). The germline V gene has CDR1 DFQATT and CDR2 SNEGSKA (reference sequence). This CDR3 contains 15 residues. Trimming cost V 6 bases and J 0 bases, with 18 bases left between them. CDR3 DNA: TGCAGTGCCACTGGGACTCTCTGGCGCTCCTACGAGCAGTACTTC. It encodes CSATGTLWRSYEQYF.

The rearrangement uses TRBV29-1 and TRBJ2-2; D is perhaps TRBD1 (6 bases). The V gene lost 4 bases and the J gene lost 1 base, with 13 bases spanning the gap. The CDR3 is made up of 15 amino acids. Germline values: CDR1 SQVTM, CDR2 ANQGSEA. The CDR3 loop reads CSVVSGAGNTGELFF. In DNA form, the CDR3 reads TGCAGCGTTGTCTCAGGGGCAGGGAACACCGGGGAGCTGTTTTTT.

This clonotype was seen a few times. The V and J genes are TRBV12-3 or TRBV12-4 and TRBJ2-7, with 10 bases matching TRBD2. This CDR3 is 20 amino acids long. Losses at the gene ends were 5 bases for V and 2 bases for J; bases not matched to a gene: 21. The CDR3 sequence is CASSGALGASGRSGAYEQYF. As DNA, the CDR3 is TGTGCCAGCAGTGGAGCCCTGGGAGCTAGCGGGAGATCCGGGGCCTACGAGCAGTACTTC.

The chain employs TRBV6-1 and TRBJ1-1, with 11 bases fitting TRBD1. The CDR3 is 15 residues long. The germline gives CDR1 MNHNS, CDR2 SASEGT. The V segment lost 8 bases and the J segment 4 bases; nucleotides outside the gene matches: 9. CDR3 coding DNA: TGTGCCAGCCCCCCGGACAGGGGGCGTATCACTGAAGCTTTCTTT. Encoded protein: CASPPDRGRITEAFF.

The gene calls are TRBV12-3 or TRBV12-4 and TRBJ2-1, with no clear D. The CDR3 is 12 amino acids. V lost 3 bases to trimming and J lost 9 bases, with 9 bases between them. The CDR3 nucleotides read TGTGCCAGCAGTTTGACCCTGAGTGAGCAGTTCTTC. Translated, it gives CASSLTLSEQFF.

This chain links TRBV7-2 with TRBJ2-5, with 15 positions matching TRBD2. Germline CDR1 reads SGHTA; CDR2 reads FQGNSA. The CDR3 is 14 residues long. V was pared by 8 bases and J by 5 bases, with 3 bases of the junction left unmatched. The CDR3 DNA reads as TGTGCCAGCGGACTAGCGGGAGGGGTGGAGACCCAGTACTTC. As protein: CASGLAGGVETQYF. Full variable domain (missing parts from reference TRBV7-2 and TRBJ2-5): GAGVSQSPSNKVTEKGKDVELRCDPISGHTALYWYRQSLGQGLEFLIYFQGNSAPDKSGLPSDRFSAERTGGSVSTLTIQRTQQEDSAVYLCASGLAGGVETQYFGPGTRLLVL.

This clonotype showed up just a few times. The chain links TRBV9 to TRBJ1-2; the match to TRBD1 covers 7 bases. The junction had 13 bases not matched to a gene; V was cut back by 4 bases and J by 4 bases. The CDR3 runs 16 residues. Per the germline V gene, CDR1 is SGDLS and CDR2 is YYNGEE. CDR3 residues: CASSLKTGPGSYGYTF. CDR3 nucleotides: TGTGCCAGCAGCCTAAAGACAGGGCCAGGGAGCTATGGCTACACCTTC.

The CDR3 protein is CASSVDGAGGPLDEQFF. The CDR3 DNA is TGTGCCAGCAGCGTAGATGGAGCGGGAGGGCCTTTAGATGAGCAGTTCTTC. The chain is built from TRBV9 and TRBJ2-1; 10 nucleotides line up with TRBD2. From germline, CDR1 is SGDLS and CDR2 YYNGEE. The trim removed 0 bases at V and 8 bases at J, leaving 11 bases unmatched. The CDR3 totals 17 residues.

This clonotype was found a few times. This chain joins TRBV7-2 and TRBJ1-2; TRBD1 agrees at 11 bases. Germline CDR1 is SGHTA and CDR2 is FQGNSA. The CDR3 has 14 residues. The junction had 9 bases not matched to a gene; V was cut back by 7 bases and J by 8 bases. CDR3 nucleotide sequence: TGTGCCAGCACCGGACAGGGGGCGAGGAACGGCTACACCTTC. This encodes CASTGQGARNGYTF.

The rearrangement joins TRBV12-3 or TRBV12-4 to TRBJ2-7; 8 nucleotides align to TRBD2. Trimming removed 2 bases from V and 0 bases from J; junction bases left unmatched: 3. The CDR3 consists of 15 residues. This chain's CDR3 is CASSLKRGPSYEQYF. The CDR3 coding sequence is TGTGCCAGCAGTTTAAAGCGGGGGCCCTCCTACGAGCAGTACTTC.

V is TRBV6-1 and J is TRBJ1-6; 7 bases align to TRBD1. The ends lost 6 bases at V and 7 bases at J; junction bases unmatched: 9. The CDR3 is 15 amino acids. Germline V gene lookup returns CDR1 MNHNS and CDR2 SASEGT. DNA for the CDR3: TGTGCCAGCAGCAGATACAGGGGACAGAATTCACCCCTCCACTTT. Translation gives CASSRYRGQNSPLHF.

The CDR3 loop reads CSARVQVDTEAFF. DNA of the CDR3: TGCAGTGCTAGAGTTCAGGTCGACACTGAAGCTTTCTTT. The chain carries TRBV20-1 and TRBJ1-1; no clear D. V was pared by 1 base and J by 3 bases, with 9 bases between. The V gene's germline CDR1 is DFQATT and CDR2 SNEGSKA (reference sequence). This CDR3 is built from 13 residues.

This clonotype was recorded once. The V call is TRBV20-1, the J call TRBJ2-3; TRBD2 agrees at 10 bases. This CDR3 is 14 amino acids long. Per the germline V gene, CDR1 is DFQATT and CDR2 is SNEGSKA (reference sequence). V trimming: 4 bases; J trimming: 3 bases; junction bases outside the gene matches: 4. As DNA, the CDR3 is TGCAGTGCTAATCCTAGCGGGAGAACAGATACGCAGTATTTT. This gives the protein CSANPSGRTDTQYF.

The rearrangement joins TRBV29-1 to TRBJ2-1; 15 nucleotides match TRBD2. CDR3 length equals 14 residues. The V gene's germline CDR1 is SQVTM and CDR2 ANQGSEA. V shed 7 bases and J 6 bases; nucleotides not matched to a gene: 4. The CDR3 here is CSAGLAGGPNEQFF. The CDR3 DNA reads TGCAGCGCCGGACTAGCGGGGGGGCCCAATGAGCAGTTCTTC.

This chain uses TRBV7-9 with TRBJ2-3; 10 bases align to TRBD2. V shed 5 bases and J 15 bases; nucleotides not matched to a gene: 8. Germline V gene data show CDR1 as SEHNR and CDR2 as FQNEAQ (reference sequence). The length of the CDR3 is 12 residues. CDR3 amino acids: CASSPVTSGQYF. The CDR3 bases are TGTGCCAGCAGCCCAGTGACTAGCGGGCAATATTTT.

This chain connects TRBV12-3 or TRBV12-4 to TRBJ2-7, with 8 nucleotides matching TRBD2. The CDR3 has 15 amino acids. The J segment lost 0 bases and the V segment lost 6 bases, leaving 7 bases of the junction unmatched. CDR3 in amino acids: CASRPSGFSSYEQYF. The CDR3, as DNA: TGTGCCAGCAGACCTAGCGGGTTCAGCTCCTACGAGCAGTACTTC.

In this sample, this clonotype turned up a few times. The V call is TRBV12-3 or TRBV12-4, the J call TRBJ2-4; TRBD2 is a possible D gene (6 bases). The CDR3 totals 15 residues. V gave up 7 bases and J gave up 2 bases, with 15 bases separating them. The CDR3, as DNA: TGTGCCAGCACCTACTCACTAGCACCCAAAAACATTCAGTACTTC. Protein product: CASTYSLAPKNIQYF.

The rearrangement uses TRBV29-1 and TRBJ2-6, with 12 bases identical to TRBD2. V lost 7 bases to trimming and J lost 4 bases; unmatched junction nucleotides: 5. The CDR3 spans 15 residues. CDR1 is SQVTM, CDR2 ANQGSEA, per germline. DNA of the CDR3: TGCAGCGCGAGACTAGCGGGGGCCGGGGCCAACGTCCTGACTTTC. Translation: CSARLAGAGANVLTF.

The V and J genes are TRBV7-9 and TRBJ2-5, with D uncertain. This CDR3 comprises 15 residues. V lost 10 bases and J lost 1, with 19 bases in between. Per the germline V gene, CDR1 is SEHNR and CDR2 is FQNEAQ (reference sequence). This CDR3 is CATSTGPTPQETQYF. CDR3 nucleotide sequence: TGTGCCACCTCGACCGGGCCAACCCCCCAAGAGACCCAGTACTTC.

DNA for the CDR3: TGTGCCAGCAGCTTAGACAGGGTTGAAGAGACCCAGTACTTC. Translation: CASSLDRVEETQYF. This chain links TRBV7-8 with TRBJ2-5; a weak D match, TRBD1 (6 bases). CDR1 and CDR2 from the germline V gene are SGHVS and FQNEAQ. The CDR3 has 14 residues. Trimming left V 1 base short and J 3 bases short, with 9 bases between.